These 27 T cell receptor beta chains were sequenced from one sample in a study of T cell responses to AZD1222 COVID-19 vaccine. The data were produced by immunoSEQ multiplex PCR, yet TCRdb's version contains in-frame clones alone and is incomplete. Here the sample spans about 67,000 clones, approximately 81% being singletons. This specimen consisted of peripheral blood, obtained on day 0 of AZD1222 vaccination. Receptors were obtained from an adult in good health.

Only a few counts were recorded for this clone. This CDR3 reads CASSSAATGNEKLFF. In DNA, the CDR3 is TGTGCCAGCAGTTCGGCGGCGACAGGGAACGAAAAACTGTTTTTT. The chain uses TRBV28 and TRBJ1-4, with 7 positions matching TRBD1. The CDR3 runs to 15 residues. CDR1 is MDHEN and CDR2 is SYDVKM in the germline V gene. Trimming cost V 4 bases and J 8 bases; bases outside gene matches: 10.

V and J are TRBV6-1 and TRBJ1-2; no reliable D call. The CDR3 has 14 residues. Germline values: CDR1 MNHNS, CDR2 SASEGT. V lost 1 base to trimming and J lost 3 bases, with 9 bases between them. CDR3: CASSEESMYYGYTF. DNA of the CDR3: TGTGCCAGCAGTGAAGAAAGTATGTACTATGGCTACACCTTC.

V gene TRBV3-1 (or the pseudogene TRBV3-2) combines with J gene TRBJ2-3, with no clear D. Trimming left V 5 bases short and J 5 bases short, with 14 bases between. This CDR3 has 14 amino acids. In germline, CDR1 is LGHDT, CDR2 YNNKEL (reference sequence). The CDR3 is CASSYGFPQDTQYF. The CDR3 region has the DNA TGTGCCAGCAGCTATGGATTTCCGCAAGATACGCAGTATTTT.

The V gene is TRBV10-1, the J gene TRBJ1-4; 7 bases align to TRBD1. The germline gives CDR1 WNHNN, CDR2 SYGVQD (reference sequence). With V trimmed by 2 bases and J by 8 bases, 5 bases remained unmatched. The CDR3 loop spans 14 amino acids. CDR3 nucleotide sequence: TGCGCCAGCAGTGAGGACGCAGGGGGAGAAAAACTGTTTTTT. Translating it yields CASSEDAGGEKLFF.

This clone appeared a single time. The rearrangement links TRBV11-2 to TRBJ2-7; D ambiguous. The V and J ends lost 1 base and 0 bases respectively, with 13 bases between them. The germline V gene has CDR1 SGHAT and CDR2 FQNNGV. The CDR3 is made up of 16 amino acids. CDR3 nucleotide sequence: TGTGCCAGCAGCTTAGTTGGAGCCGGCGTCTCCTACGAGCAGTACTTC. It translates to CASSLVGAGVSYEQYF.

Note on this clone: Its ends do not fully match the called genes, so a read error is possible. The chain links TRBV3-1 (or the pseudogene TRBV3-2) to TRBJ1-2; D unresolved. CDR1 LGHDT and CDR2 YNNKEL come from the germline V gene (reference sequence). The CDR3 loop spans 14 amino acids. CDR3 loop: CAGSQDAGSGGYTF. CDR3 sequence (DNA): TGTGCCGGCAGCCAAGATGCGGGTTCCGGTGGCTACACCTTC.

The CDR3, as DNA: TGTGCCAGCAGTGACCAAGGACAGGGGGCTGGCGGCTACACCTTC. This codes for CASSDQGQGAGGYTF. The chain is built from TRBV6-1 and TRBJ1-2, with 11 bases matching TRBD1. This CDR3 spans 15 amino acids. The J segment lost 8 bases and the V segment lost 3 bases, leaving 8 bases of the junction unmatched. Germline V gene lookup returns CDR1 MNHNS and CDR2 SASEGT.

This clone was found a few times. The chain links TRBV6-5 to TRBJ2-2; D call uncertain. V was cut by 2 bases and J by 2 bases, with 3 bases left in between. CDR3 size: 13 residues. From germline, CDR1 is MNHEY and CDR2 SVGAGI. DNA of the CDR3: TGTGCCAGCAGTTACGATAACACCGGGGAGCTGTTTTTT. Translating it yields CASSYDNTGELFF.

The chain's CDR3 is CASSPGQTMSYEQYF. DNA for the CDR3: TGTGCCAGCTCACCGGGACAGACGATGTCCTACGAGCAGTACTTC. The V gene is TRBV18, the J gene TRBJ2-7, with 7 positions matching TRBD1. The germline gives CDR1 KGHSH, CDR2 LQKENI. J gave up 1 base and V 3 bases, and 6 bases lay outside the gene matches. The CDR3 spans 15 residues.

This sequence joins TRBV6-5 and TRBJ2-7; D is ambiguous. Germline V gene sequence: CDR1 MNHEY, CDR2 SVGAGI. Trimming cost V 0 bases and J 3 bases, with 12 bases left between them. This CDR3 comprises 15 residues. The chain's CDR3 is CASSYSEQLRYEQYF. CDR3 coding DNA: TGTGCCAGCAGTTACTCGGAACAGCTTCGCTACGAGCAGTACTTC.

V and J are TRBV9 and TRBJ2-5; weak D call: TRBD1 (6 bases). V was shortened by 1 base and J by 5 bases, with 15 bases between the two germline ends. The germline V gene has CDR1 SGDLS and CDR2 YYNGEE. The CDR3 sequence is 15 residues long. CDR3 DNA: TGTGCCAGCAGCGTACAAGGGGGAGCAGGGGAGACCCAGTACTTC. Translating it yields CASSVQGGAGETQYF.

This clone was detected a few times. The chain carries TRBV3-1 (or the pseudogene TRBV3-2) and TRBJ1-3; D gene unclear. Germline V gene sequence: CDR1 LGHDT, CDR2 YNNKEL (reference sequence). Trimming took off 2 bases at V and 3 bases at J, with 8 bases between the two ends. The CDR3 spans 14 residues. For the CDR3, the DNA is TGTGCCAGCAGCCAACAATCGGGTGGAAACACCATATATTTT. This encodes CASSQQSGGNTIYF.

The rearrangement uses TRBV7-3 and TRBJ1-1; D is unclear. V lost 1 base, J lost 0 bases, and 3 bases lay in between. The CDR3 sequence is 13 residues long. CDR1 and CDR2 from the germline V gene are SGHTA and FQGTGA. CDR3 sequence: CASSLKVNTEAFF. In DNA, the CDR3 is TGTGCCAGCAGCTTAAAAGTGAACACTGAAGCTTTCTTT.

This clone came up once. The J gene is TRBJ1-5, the V gene TRBV7-6; TRBD1 is a possible D gene (5 bases). The germline V gene encodes CDR1 SGHVS and CDR2 FNYEAQ. Trimming took off 1 base at V and 6 bases at J, with 16 bases between the two ends. This CDR3 has 16 amino acids. Written as DNA, the CDR3 is TGTGCCAGCAGCTTAGAGGCCGGGGGAGGAGGTCAGCCCCAGCATTTT. This translates into CASSLEAGGGGQPQHF.

CDR3 in amino acids: CASSPGPPSNSGNTIYF. The DNA for the CDR3 is TGTGCCAGCTCACCGGGACCCCCCTCAAACTCTGGAAACACCATATATTTT. This rearrangement joins TRBV18 to TRBJ1-3, with D perhaps matching TRBD1 (5 bases). The germline CDR1 and CDR2 sequences are KGHSH and LQKENI. The CDR3 is 17 residues long. Deletions cut 3 bases from V and 0 bases from J, with 15 bases between.

The chain carries TRBV3-1 (or the pseudogene TRBV3-2) and TRBJ2-3; the match to TRBD2 covers 10 bases. The CDR3 spans 21 residues. J gave up 2 bases and V 0 bases, and 17 bases lay outside the gene matches. The germline V gene encodes CDR1 LGHDT and CDR2 YNNKEL (reference sequence). The DNA of the CDR3 is TGTGCCAGCAGCCAAGAGGTAGTAGTTTGGACTAGCGGTTCAAACACAGATACGCAGTATTTT. Its protein product is CASSQEVVVWTSGSNTDTQYF.

The CDR3 here is CATSARVNQPQHF. As DNA, the CDR3 is TGTGCCACCAGTGCCAGGGTCAATCAGCCCCAGCATTTT. This sequence joins TRBV24-1 and TRBJ1-5, with D possibly matching TRBD1 (5 bases). CDR3 size: 13 residues. The V and J ends lost 5 bases and 3 bases respectively, with 7 bases between them. Germline assignment: CDR1 KGHDR and CDR2 SFDVKD.

V usage is TRBV7-2 and J usage is TRBJ1-6; D is unresolved. Trimming pared 6 bases from V and 6 bases from J, leaving 15 bases between. Germline lookup yields CDR1 SGHTA and CDR2 FQGNSA. The CDR3 is 15 amino acids. The CDR3 protein is CASSSPWPSNSPLHF. The CDR3 nucleotides read TGTGCCAGCAGTTCCCCGTGGCCGAGTAATTCACCCCTCCACTTT. Together with reference TRBV7-2 and TRBJ1-6, the CDR3 gives the full variable domain: GAGVSQSPSNKVTEKGKDVELRCDPISGHTALYWYRQSLGQGLEFLIYFQGNSAPDKSGLPSDRFSAERTGGSVSTLTIQRTQQEDSAVYLCASSSPWPSNSPLHFGNGTRLTVT.

This clone was observed once. This rearrangement joins TRBV5-6 to TRBJ1-3; D remains ambiguous. Trimming removed 2 bases from V and 7 bases from J, with 19 bases in between. CDR1 SGHDT and CDR2 YYEEEE come from the germline V gene. The CDR3 contains 16 residues. Here the CDR3 DNA reads TGTGCCAGCAGCTTCCGTGGGAGACCGGATAGGAACACCATATATTTT. This sequence encodes CASSFRGRPDRNTIYF.

The rearrangement uses TRBV10-3 and TRBJ2-1; D gene ambiguous. This CDR3 region has 14 residues. The ends were cut back, 6 bases at V and 2 bases at J, with 11 bases in the middle. The germline CDR1 and CDR2 sequences are ENHRY and SYGVKD. The chain's CDR3 is CAIRAGLPYNEQFF. The CDR3 DNA is TGTGCCATCAGGGCAGGATTACCCTACAATGAGCAGTTCTTC.

CDR3 protein: CASSIGDGPYEQYF. The CDR3 coding sequence is TGTGCCAGTAGTATAGGGGACGGACCCTACGAGCAGTACTTC. The gene calls are TRBV19 and TRBJ2-7; D may match TRBD1 or TRBD2 (5 bases each). CDR3 length equals 14 residues. V was clipped by 1 base and J by 2 bases, with 9 bases between them. Germline CDR1 is LNHDA and CDR2 is SQIVND (reference sequence).

V usage is TRBV3-1 (or the pseudogene TRBV3-2) and J usage is TRBJ2-3; tentative D call: TRBD2 (6 bases). Between the trimmed V and J ends, which lost 4 bases and 8 bases, there was a span of 25 bases. Germline V gene data show CDR1 as LGHDT and CDR2 as YNNKEL (reference sequence). The CDR3 has 17 residues. The CDR3 sequence is CASSRKGAGSLTGTQYF. The CDR3 region has the DNA TGTGCCAGCAGCCGAAAAGGGGCGGGGTCCTTAACTGGTACGCAGTATTTT.

The chain has TRBV7-8 and TRBJ2-7; D might be TRBD1 (6 bases). Trimming cost V 7 bases and J 4 bases, with 17 bases left between them. This CDR3 region has 14 residues. CDR1 SGHVS and CDR2 FQNEAQ come from the germline V gene. CDR3 nucleotides: TGTGCCAGCAATTGGGGCAGGGGAATGTACGAGCAGTACTTC. Translating it yields CASNWGRGMYEQYF.

The V call is TRBV4-1, the J call TRBJ1-5; 8 nucleotides agree with TRBD1. Germline lookup yields CDR1 MGHRA and CDR2 YSYEKL. V shed 0 bases and J 6 bases; nucleotides not matched to a gene: 7. The CDR3 sequence is 16 residues long. CDR3 sequence reads: CASSQDFGQGGQPQHF. CDR3 sequence (DNA): TGCGCCAGCAGCCAAGATTTTGGACAGGGAGGTCAGCCCCAGCATTTT.

The V call is TRBV7-9, the J call TRBJ2-7; D uncertain. There are 14 residues in the CDR3. The V and J ends lost 1 base and 0 bases respectively, with 7 bases between them. Germline loops: CDR1 SEHNR, CDR2 FQNEAQ (reference sequence). The CDR3 is CASSLEEFSYEQYF. The CDR3 DNA is TGTGCCAGCAGCTTAGAAGAGTTCTCCTACGAGCAGTACTTC.

The rearrangement joins TRBV30 to TRBJ1-6; 7 bases are shared with TRBD1. CDR3 size: 15 residues. The germline V gene encodes CDR1 GTSNPN and CDR2 SVGIG (reference sequence). The J segment lost 1 base and the V segment lost 8 bases, leaving 8 bases of the junction unmatched. CDR3 in amino acids: CAGRQGLSYNSPLHF. CDR3 nucleotides: TGTGCCGGGCGACAGGGACTTTCCTATAATTCACCCCTCCACTTT. Drawing the rest from reference TRBV30 and TRBJ1-6, the complete variable domain is SQTIHQWPATLVQPVGSPLSLECTVEGTSNPNLYWYRQAAGRGLQLLFYSVGIGQISSEVPQNLSASRPQDRQFILSSKKLLLSDSGFYLCAGRQGLSYNSPLHFGNGTRLTVT.

Comments on this clone: Other nucleotide sequences from this sample produce the same CDR3. The chain couples TRBV28 to TRBJ2-3; D is ambiguous. V gave up 6 bases and J gave up 2 bases, with 6 bases separating them. CDR1 and CDR2 from the germline V gene are MDHEN and SYDVKM. The CDR3 consists of 12 residues. The CDR3 nucleotides read TGTGCCAGCAGCCCTCCCACAGATACGCAGTATTTT. This sequence encodes CASSPPTDTQYF. Combining the CDR3 with reference TRBV28 and TRBJ2-3 gives the whole variable domain DVKVTQSSRYLVKRTGEKVFLECVQDMDHENMFWYRQDPGLGLRLIYFSYDVKMKEKGDIPEGYSVSREKKERFSLILESASTNQTSMYLCASSPPTDTQYFGPGTRLTVL.